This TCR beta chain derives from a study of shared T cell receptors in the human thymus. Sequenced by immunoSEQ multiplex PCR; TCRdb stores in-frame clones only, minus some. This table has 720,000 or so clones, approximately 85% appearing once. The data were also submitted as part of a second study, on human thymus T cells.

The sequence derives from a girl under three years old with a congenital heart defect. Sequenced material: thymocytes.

The CDR3 region has the DNA TGTGCCATCAGTGAGCCAACCCAGGGGGCAAATCAGCCCCAGCATTTT. It codes for CAISEPTQGANQPQHF. The chain employs TRBV10-3 and TRBJ1-5; 8 bases are shared with TRBD1. CDR1 ENHRY and CDR2 SYGVKD come from the germline V gene. J lost 4 bases, V lost 2 bases, and 7 bases had no gene match. The CDR3 covers 16 residues.